This T cell receptor (beta chain) was observed in a study of T-cell reconstitution after alpha-beta-depleted transplantation in children. This CDR3 has 13 amino acids. Germline V gene lookup returns CDR1 SGHKS and CDR2 YYEKEE (reference sequence). V was pared by 4 bases and J by 5 bases, with 12 bases between. For TCRbeta, the library was prepared with unique molecular identifiers. TCRdb re-called the PCR reads through MiXCR, storing one row per CDR3 protein. The repertoire holds some 530,000 distinct CDR3 sequences, with under 15% as singletons. This clonotype turned up a few times. The receptor comes from a human donor who donated a stem cell graft to a child with combined immunodeficiency. This sample comprised PBMCs from the stem cell graft donor, obtained from the stem cell graft. This sequence joins TRBV5-5 and TRBJ1-1, with D perhaps TRBD1 (5 bases). The CDR3, as DNA: TGTGCCAGCAGCGTATGGACACCTACTGAAGCTTTCTTT. Its protein is CASSVWTPTEAFF.